This T cell receptor beta chain was retrieved from a study of OX40 agonist ivuxolimab in advanced cancers. Study-level points and caveats: At 0.1 to 3.0 mg/kg, CD4+ and CD8+ blood T cells expanded clonally by week 6.

Germline V CDR1 and CDR2: SGHRS, YFSETQ. Losses at the gene ends were 7 bases for V and 5 bases for J; bases not matched to a gene: 8. This CDR3 has 14 residues. The method was immunoSEQ multiplex PCR; TCRdb's version includes in-frame clones alone and lacks a portion of them. The sample holds 34,000 or so clones, roughly 80% seen once. A word on this clone: What it binds is not known.

This sample comprised CD4+ or CD8+ T cells sorted from blood, obtained in a trial of the OX40 agonist ivuxolimab. The source is an adult with an advanced solid tumor such as melanoma, head and neck, liver or kidney cancer. The chain couples TRBV5-1 to TRBJ2-1, with 8 bases aligning to TRBD1. The CDR3 sequence: CASVPDRVHNEQFF. In DNA form, the CDR3 reads TGCGCCAGCGTCCCGGACAGGGTTCACAATGAGCAGTTCTTC.